Presented here are 10 T cell receptor beta chains from one specimen sequenced in a study of cytomegalovirus exposure and HLA in healthy donors. PCR amplification relied on 60 Vbeta primers (plus 13 Jbeta primers). Only in-frame clones appear in the TCRdb table, and some are missing; sequencing was by immunoSEQ multiplex PCR. The data contain fewer than 130,000 clones, over 65% of them singletons. The sequenced material came from PBMCs. These receptors were collected from a man younger than 45 in good health and CMV-seropositive.

In its sample, this clone was seen once. The gene calls are TRBV27 and TRBJ2-7, with 7 bases matching TRBD2. Germline CDR1 is MNHEY and CDR2 is SMNVEV (reference sequence). The ends lost 0 bases at V and 0 bases at J; junction bases unmatched: 2. This CDR3 spans 15 amino acids. The CDR3 sequence is CASSLSSGASYEQYF. In nucleotides, the CDR3 is TGTGCCAGCAGTTTATCCAGCGGGGCCTCCTACGAGCAGTACTTC.

The sample holds a few counts of this clone. The chain employs TRBV19 and TRBJ2-2, with 9 bases identical to TRBD1. CDR1 LNHDA and CDR2 SQIVND come from the germline V gene (reference sequence). V was clipped by 1 base and J by 4 bases; unmatched bases: 4. CDR3 length: 16 amino acids. The CDR3 here is CASSIGLDRGTGELFF. In DNA, the CDR3 is TGTGCCAGTAGTATAGGCTTGGACAGGGGCACCGGGGAGCTGTTTTTT. Combining the CDR3 with reference TRBV19 and TRBJ2-2 gives the whole variable domain DGGITQSPKYLFRKEGQNVTLSCEQNLNHDAMYWYRQDPGQGLRLIYYSQIVNDFQKGDIAEGYSVSREKKESFPLTVTSAQKNPTAFYLCASSIGLDRGTGELFFGEGSRLTVL.

This clone was observed a handful of times. The rearrangement uses TRBV7-9 and TRBJ1-2; perhaps TRBD1 as D (6 bases). Trimming took off 1 base at V and 3 bases at J, with 12 bases between the two ends. Per the germline V gene, CDR1 is SEHNR and CDR2 is FQNEAQ (reference sequence). This CDR3 spans 15 amino acids. CDR3 DNA: TGTGCCAGCAGCTTAGTAACAGGGATCCACTATGGCTACACCTTC. Translating gives CASSLVTGIHYGYTF.

The chain links TRBV7-9 to TRBJ1-1; D is uncertain. V dropped 5 bases and J dropped 1 base, with 8 bases sitting between them. The length of the CDR3 is 13 residues. CDR1 is SEHNR, CDR2 FQNEAQ, per germline (reference sequence). The CDR3 loop reads CASSGPGNTEAFF. CDR3 sequence (DNA): TGTGCCAGCAGCGGCCCGGGGAACACTGAAGCTTTCTTT.

The V and J genes are TRBV27 and TRBJ1-2; TRBD1 agrees at 8 bases. The J segment lost 3 bases and the V segment lost 5 bases, leaving 5 bases of the junction unmatched. CDR1 is MNHEY and CDR2 is SMNVEV in the germline V gene (reference sequence). The CDR3 is made up of 14 amino acids. CDR3 nucleotides: TGTGCCAGCAGTAACAGGGGGATAGACTATGGCTACACCTTC. It is translated as CASSNRGIDYGYTF.

The V gene is TRBV7-9, the J gene TRBJ2-5; D gene ambiguous. The J call is doubtful: the DNA matches TRBJ2-7 better. The germline gives CDR1 SEHNR, CDR2 FQNEAQ (reference sequence). CDR3 size: 11 residues. This chain's CDR3 is CASSPGYEQYF. DNA for the CDR3: TGTGCCAGCAGCCCCGGTTACGAGCAGTACTTC.

This clone came up once. This chain uses TRBV30 with TRBJ2-5; D is unclear. The DNA end favors TRBJ2-7, so the J call may be wrong. Per germline, CDR1 GTSNPN and CDR2 SVGIG (reference sequence). The CDR3 runs 14 residues. In DNA, the CDR3 is TGTGCCTGGAGTCCCCTCGGAAGGGACTACGAGCAGTACTTC. It specifies CAWSPLGRDYEQYF.

The chain uses TRBV19 and TRBJ2-7; D ambiguous. The ends were cut back, 3 bases at V and 2 bases at J, with 14 bases in the middle. The CDR3 covers 15 residues. Germline V gene data show CDR1 as LNHDA and CDR2 as SQIVND (reference sequence). The CDR3 protein is CASSIWQAPPYEQYF. In DNA, the CDR3 is TGTGCCAGTAGTATCTGGCAGGCGCCCCCCTACGAGCAGTACTTC.

The rearrangement uses TRBV5-8 and TRBJ2-3, with 10 bases fitting TRBD2. Germline values: CDR1 SGHTS, CDR2 YDEGEE. This CDR3 comprises 16 residues. With 4 bases clipped from V and 2 bases from J, the junction kept 7 bases outside the gene matches. CDR3 sequence (DNA): TGTGCCAGCAGCGTCGGGACTAGCGCTTCCACAGATACGCAGTATTTT. This codes for CASSVGTSASTDTQYF.

The CDR3 region has the DNA TGTGCCAGCAGCCAGGACAGGGAAGGATTTGGCTACACCTTC. It is translated as CASSQDREGFGYTF. This chain links TRBV11-2 with TRBJ1-2; 8 nucleotides align to TRBD1. V shed 5 bases, J shed 7 bases, and the junction held 9 bases outside the gene matches. CDR3 length: 14 amino acids. Germline V CDR1 and CDR2: SGHAT, FQNNGV.